This TCR beta chain was found in a study of blood T cells in healthy people across ages. For the second PCR, which ran for about 7 to 11 cycles, a sample-barcoded 5' primer and a J-beta primer mix were used. A tag from a template-switch adaptor with 12 random nucleotides marked each cDNA molecule. Using its own MiXCR run on the 5' RACE reads, TCRdb lists one record per CDR3 protein. The profile covers fewer than 950,000 distinct CDR3 sequences, with 36% appearing a single time and under 15% taken by the ten largest. Sample: blood. This TCR was sampled from a man aged 18 to 35 in good health.

CDR3 protein: CASSFGSTTNEKLFF. The CDR3 DNA is TGCGCCAGCAGCTTTGGATCGACAACTAATGAAAAACTGTTTTTT. The chain joins TRBV5-1 to TRBJ1-4, with D hard to call. V lost 2 bases, J lost 0 bases, and 8 bases lay in between. The CDR3 sequence is 15 residues long. Germline V lookup: CDR1 SGHRS, CDR2 YFSETQ.